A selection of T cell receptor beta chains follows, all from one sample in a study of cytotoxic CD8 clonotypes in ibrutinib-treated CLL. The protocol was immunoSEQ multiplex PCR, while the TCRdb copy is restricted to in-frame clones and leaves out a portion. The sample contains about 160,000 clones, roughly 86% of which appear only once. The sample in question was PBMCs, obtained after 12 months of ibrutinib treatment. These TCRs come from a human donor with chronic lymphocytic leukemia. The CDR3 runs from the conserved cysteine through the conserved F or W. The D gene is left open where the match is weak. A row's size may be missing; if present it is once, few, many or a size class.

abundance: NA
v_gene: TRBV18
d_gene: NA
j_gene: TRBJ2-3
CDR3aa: CASSPQARDTQYF
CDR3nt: TGTGCCAGCTCACCCCAGGCCCGAGATACGCAGTATTTT

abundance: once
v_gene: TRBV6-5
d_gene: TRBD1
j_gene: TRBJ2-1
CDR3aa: CASSGQGSGNEQFF
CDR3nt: TGTGCCAGCAGTGGACAGGGGTCGGGAAATGAGCAGTTCTTC

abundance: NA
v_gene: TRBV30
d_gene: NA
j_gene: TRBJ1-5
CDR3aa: CAWSVLGGGNQPQHF
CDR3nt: TGTGCCTGGAGTGTATTGGGGGGCGGCAATCAGCCCCAGCATTTT

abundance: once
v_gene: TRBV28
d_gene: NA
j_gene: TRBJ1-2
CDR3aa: CASSTPGKRWGREYGYTF
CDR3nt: TGTGCCAGCAGCACTCCAGGGAAAAGGTGGGGAAGGGAGTATGGCTACACCTTC

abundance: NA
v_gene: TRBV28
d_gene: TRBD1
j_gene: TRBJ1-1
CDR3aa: CASRQEVQGGEAFF
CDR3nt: TGTGCCAGCAGACAAGAGGTCCAGGGGGGTGAAGCTTTCTTT

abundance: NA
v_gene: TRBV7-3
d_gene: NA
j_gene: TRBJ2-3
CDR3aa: CASSPSGFSTDTQYF
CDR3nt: TGTGCCAGCAGTCCTAGTGGGTTTAGCACAGATACGCAGTATTTT

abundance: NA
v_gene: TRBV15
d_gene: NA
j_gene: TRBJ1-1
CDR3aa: CATSSELNTEAFF
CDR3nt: TGTGCCACCAGCAGTGAGCTGAACACTGAAGCTTTCTTT

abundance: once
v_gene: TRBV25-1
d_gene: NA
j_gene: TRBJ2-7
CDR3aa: CASSAKVYEQYF
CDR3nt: TGTGCCAGCAGTGCAAAAGTGTACGAGCAGTACTTC

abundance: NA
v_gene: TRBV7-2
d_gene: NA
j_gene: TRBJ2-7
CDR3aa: CASSLGLATYEQYF
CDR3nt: TGTGCCAGCAGCCTAGGGTTGGCGACTTACGAGCAGTACTTC

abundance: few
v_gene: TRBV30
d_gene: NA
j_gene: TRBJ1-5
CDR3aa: CAWSVRSGQPQHF
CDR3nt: TGTGCCTGGAGTGTACGGTCGGGTCAGCCCCAGCATTTT

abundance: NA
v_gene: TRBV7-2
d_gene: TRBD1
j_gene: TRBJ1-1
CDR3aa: CASSIPGGVFEAFF
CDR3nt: TGTGCCAGCAGCATACCAGGGGGCGTCTTTGAAGCTTTCTTT

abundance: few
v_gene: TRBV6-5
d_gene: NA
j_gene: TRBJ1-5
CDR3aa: CASRLYRDTSQPQHF
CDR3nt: TGTGCCAGCAGGCTATACCGGGACACCTCTCAGCCCCAGCATTTT